This TCR beta chain was retrieved from a study of post-analysis software for immune sequencing data. Study-wide background: Clinical courses comprised relapsing-remitting, secondary progressive and progressive-relapsing multiple sclerosis.

The CDR3 runs 18 residues. The trim removed 3 bases at V and 5 bases at J, leaving 15 bases unmatched. Germline CDR1 SGHDT, CDR2 YYEEEE. General study points: Controls significantly exceeded multiple sclerosis patients in normalized Chao1 diversity. There were roughly 5 TRBV segments more frequent in patients than controls, and TRBV5-6, TRBV5-1 and TRBV20-1 were among them.

With regard to this clonotype: Its antigen is unknown.

The TCR beta cDNA libraries contained unique molecular identifiers. TCRdb recomputed calls from the PCR reads with MiXCR, one row per CDR3 protein. This sample has hundreds of thousands of distinct CDR3 sequences; roughly 27% occur once, and the top ten carry under 0.7%. The rearrangement links TRBV5-6 to TRBJ1-5; TRBD1 matches 9 bases. This clonotype was sampled from a girl under 18 with multiple sclerosis. The specimen was blood. CDR3 nucleotide sequence: TGTGCCAGCAGCTCCAATTCACGGACAGGGGAAGGCGATCAGCCCCAGCATTTT. Protein product: CASSSNSRTGEGDQPQHF.